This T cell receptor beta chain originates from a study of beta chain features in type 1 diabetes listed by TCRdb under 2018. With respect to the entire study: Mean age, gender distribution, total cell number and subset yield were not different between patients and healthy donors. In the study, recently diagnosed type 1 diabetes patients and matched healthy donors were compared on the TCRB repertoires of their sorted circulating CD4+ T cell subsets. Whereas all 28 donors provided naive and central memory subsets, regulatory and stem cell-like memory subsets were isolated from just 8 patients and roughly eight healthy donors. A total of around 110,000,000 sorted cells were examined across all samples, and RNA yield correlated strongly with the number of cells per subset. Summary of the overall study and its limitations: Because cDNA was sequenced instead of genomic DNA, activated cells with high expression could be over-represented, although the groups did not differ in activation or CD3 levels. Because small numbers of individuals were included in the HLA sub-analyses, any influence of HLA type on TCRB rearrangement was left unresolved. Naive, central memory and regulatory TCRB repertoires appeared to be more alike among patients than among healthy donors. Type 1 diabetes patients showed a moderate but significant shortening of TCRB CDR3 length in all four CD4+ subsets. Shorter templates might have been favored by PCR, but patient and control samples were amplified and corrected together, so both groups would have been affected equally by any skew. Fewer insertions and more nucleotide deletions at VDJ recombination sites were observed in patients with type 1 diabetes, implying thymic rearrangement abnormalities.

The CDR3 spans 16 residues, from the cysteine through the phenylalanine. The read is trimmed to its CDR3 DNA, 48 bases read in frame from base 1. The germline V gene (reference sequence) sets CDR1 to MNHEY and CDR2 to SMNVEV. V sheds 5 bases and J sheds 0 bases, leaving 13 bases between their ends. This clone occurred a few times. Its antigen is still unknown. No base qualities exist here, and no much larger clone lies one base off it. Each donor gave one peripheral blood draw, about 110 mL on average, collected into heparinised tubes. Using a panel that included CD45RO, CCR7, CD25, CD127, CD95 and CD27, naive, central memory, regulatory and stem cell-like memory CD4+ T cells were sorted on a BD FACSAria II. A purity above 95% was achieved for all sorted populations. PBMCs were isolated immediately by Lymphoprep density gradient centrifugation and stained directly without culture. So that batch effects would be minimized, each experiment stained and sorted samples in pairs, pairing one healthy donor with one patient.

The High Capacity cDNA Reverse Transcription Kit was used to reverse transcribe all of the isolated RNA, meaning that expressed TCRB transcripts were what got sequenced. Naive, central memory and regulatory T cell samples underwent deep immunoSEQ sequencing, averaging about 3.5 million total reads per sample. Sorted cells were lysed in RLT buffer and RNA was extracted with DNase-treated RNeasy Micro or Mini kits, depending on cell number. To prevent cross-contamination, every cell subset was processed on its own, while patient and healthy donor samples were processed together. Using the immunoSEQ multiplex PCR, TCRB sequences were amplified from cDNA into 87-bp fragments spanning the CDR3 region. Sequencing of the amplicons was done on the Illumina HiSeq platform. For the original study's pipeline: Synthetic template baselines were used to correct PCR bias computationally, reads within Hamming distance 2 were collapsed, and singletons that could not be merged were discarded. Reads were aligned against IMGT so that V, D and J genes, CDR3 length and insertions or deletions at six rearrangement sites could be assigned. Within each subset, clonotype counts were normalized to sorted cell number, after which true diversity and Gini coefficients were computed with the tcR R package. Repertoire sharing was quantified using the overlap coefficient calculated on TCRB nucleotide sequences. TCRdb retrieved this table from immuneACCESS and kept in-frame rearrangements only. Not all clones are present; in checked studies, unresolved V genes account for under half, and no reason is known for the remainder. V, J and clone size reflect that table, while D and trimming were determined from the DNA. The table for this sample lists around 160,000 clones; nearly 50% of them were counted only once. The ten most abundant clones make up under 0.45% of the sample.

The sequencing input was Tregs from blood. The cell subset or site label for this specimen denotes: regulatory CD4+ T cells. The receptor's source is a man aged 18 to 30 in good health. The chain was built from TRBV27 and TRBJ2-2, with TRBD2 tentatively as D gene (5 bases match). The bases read TGTGCCAGCAGTAACGGACTGGGATCGAACACCGGGGAGCTGTTTTTT. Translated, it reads CASSNGLGSNTGELFF.